In this sample, the clone carrying this T cell receptor beta chain turned up many times. This specimen comes from a study of response to subunit inactivated influenza vaccine. This CDR3 comprises 13 residues. Trimming stripped 3 bases from V and 5 bases from J, with 11 bases between. Germline-derived CDR1 and CDR2 are SGDLS and YYNGEE. A single record per CDR3 protein comes from TCRdb applying MiXCR to the RT-PCR reads. The table includes 450,000 to 600,000 distinct CDR3 sequences, more than 7% detected once. The chain combines TRBV9 with TRBJ2-5; TRBD2 might be the D (6 bases). The TCR was taken from a man between 50 and 69 years old who received an inactivated influenza vaccine. Sequencing used PBMCs from blood, obtained around 25 months after vaccination. CDR3 in DNA: TGTGCCAGCAGCGAGCTGGGAGGCGAGACCCAGTACTTC. Its protein is CASSELGGETQYF. The full variable domain, in which reference TRBV9 and TRBJ2-5 provide the parts outside the CDR3, is DSGVTQTPKHLITATGQRVTLRCSPRSGDLSVYWYQQSLDQGLQFLIQYYNGEERAKGNILERFSAQQFPDLHSELNLSSLELGDSALYFCASSELGGETQYFGPGTRLLVL.